These T cell receptor beta chains were read from a single sample in a study of T cell responses to AZD1222 COVID-19 vaccine. Measured with immunoSEQ multiplex PCR; TCRdb has only the in-frame clones, and not every one. This sample carries 95,000 to 150,000 clones, more than 85% of them seen once, and the ten largest clones take roughly 10%. The sequencing here drew on peripheral blood, taken on day 0 of MenACWY control vaccination. The receptors shown here come from an adult in good health. CDR3s include the opening cysteine and the closing phenylalanine or tryptophan. D genes are given only for firm matches. Clone size appears in some rows only: once, few, many, or a class for an expanded clone.

>.|TRBV19|.|TRBJ2-2
CASSLRTGVTGELFF
TGTGCCAGTAGTCTCAGGACGGGCGTGACCGGGGAGCTGTTTTTT
>.|TRBV6-1|.|TRBJ2-7
CASSDPRYEQYF
TGTGCCAGCAGTGACCCTCGCTACGAGCAGTACTTC
>.|TRBV7-3|.|TRBJ2-3
CASSLKTVGTDTQYF
TGTGCCAGCAGCTTAAAGACAGTTGGCACAGATACGCAGTATTTT
>.|TRBV6-1|.|TRBJ1-3
CASSERSGNTIYF
TGTGCCAGCAGTGAAAGGAGCGGAAACACCATATATTTT
>few|TRBV27|.|TRBJ1-4
CASSFSPDLEKLFF
TGTGCCAGCAGTTTTTCCCCCGACCTAGAAAAACTGTTTTTT
>.|TRBV20-1|.|TRBJ2-7
CSARDMGEQYF
TGCAGTGCTAGAGATATGGGGGAGCAGTACTTC
>.|TRBV7-2|TRBD2|TRBJ2-5
CASSLTGLAGGETQYF
TGTGCCAGCAGCTTAACCGGGCTAGCGGGAGGGGAGACCCAGTACTTC
>.|TRBV19|TRBD2|TRBJ2-3
CASSIAGGGTDTQYF
TGTGCCAGTAGTATTGCGGGAGGGGGCACAGATACGCAGTATTTT
>.|TRBV6-5|.|TRBJ1-1
CASSYGSGGTEAFF
TGTGCCAGCAGTTACGGTTCGGGGGGTACTGAAGCTTTCTTT
>.|TRBV5-8|.|TRBJ1-3
CASSLASVSGNTIYF
TGTGCCAGCAGCTTGGCCTCGGTCTCTGGAAACACCATATATTTT
>few|TRBV30|.|TRBJ2-7
CAAWSKSSWFAGNYEQYF
TGTGCCGCCTGGAGTAAAAGTTCTTGGTTCGCGGGGAACTACGAGCAGTACTTC
>.|TRBV7-9|.|TRBJ1-2
CASSLGGDPTYGYTF
TGTGCCAGCAGCTTAGGAGGGGACCCAACCTATGGCTACACCTTC
>.|TRBV6-4|TRBD2|TRBJ2-1
CASSQREVSDEQFF
TGTGCCAGCAGCCAGCGGGAGGTATCCGATGAGCAGTTCTTC
>.|TRBV24-1|.|TRBJ2-3
CATSEAGVDTQYF
TGTGCCACCAGTGAAGCCGGGGTTGACACGCAGTATTTT
>.|TRBV10-3|.|TRBJ1-5
CAISEKNQPQHF
TGTGCCATCAGTGAGAAGAATCAGCCCCAGCATTTT
>.|TRBV7-9|TRBD1|TRBJ1-2
CASSPGQGHGYTF
TGTGCCAGCAGCCCGGGACAGGGGCATGGCTACACCTTC